Listed below are T cell receptor beta chains from one sample, sequenced in a study of T cell responses to AZD1222 COVID-19 vaccine. The method was immunoSEQ multiplex PCR; TCRdb's version includes in-frame clones alone and lacks a portion of them. The data contain approximately 180,000 clones, 85% to 95% of them singletons. Sequencing was performed on peripheral blood, taken on day 0 of AZD1222 vaccination. The origin of the receptors is an adult in good health. Both conserved end residues are part of each CDR3. Each record gives: D gene, V gene, J gene, clone size, CDR3 protein, CDR3 DNA. A D gene is named only where the DNA matches it firmly. The size field is filled for only some rows; it gives once, few, many or a size class.

.	TRBV6-5	TRBJ1-6	.	CASSPRRNYNSPLHF	TGTGCCAGCAGTCCCCGGCGGAATTATAATTCACCCCTCCACTTT
.	TRBV28	TRBJ1-2	.	CASRDNYGYTF	TGTGCCAGCAGGGATAACTATGGCTACACCTTC
TRBD2	TRBV15	TRBJ2-1	.	CATSKNPGLADNEQFF	TGTGCCACCAGCAAAAATCCGGGACTAGCGGACAATGAGCAGTTCTTC
TRBD2	TRBV3-1/TRBV3-2	TRBJ2-2	.	CASSQRALTGGATGELFF	TGTGCCAGCAGCCAGAGGGCCTTAACGGGAGGGGCCACCGGGGAGCTGTTTTTT
TRBD1	TRBV7-3	TRBJ1-1	once	CASSLNPGGTEAFF	TGTGCCAGCAGCTTAAATCCAGGGGGCACTGAAGCTTTCTTT
.	TRBV7-9	TRBJ2-2	.	CASSSTPGGELFF	TGTGCCAGCAGCTCCACTCCCGGGGGGGAGCTGTTTTTT
.	TRBV2	TRBJ1-1	.	CASSDTLRSNTEAFF	TGTGCCAGCAGTGATACGCTCAGGTCGAACACTGAAGCTTTCTTT
.	TRBV5-4	TRBJ1-5	.	CASSLGFNQPQHF	TGTGCCAGCAGCTTGGGCTTCAATCAGCCCCAGCATTTT
.	TRBV7-9	TRBJ1-1	.	CASSLATEAFF	TGTGCCAGCAGCTTGGCAACTGAAGCTTTCTTT
TRBD2	TRBV6-6	TRBJ2-2	.	CASSYERERTGELFF	TGTGCCAGCAGTTACGAGCGGGAGCGAACCGGGGAGCTGTTTTTT
.	TRBV7-9	TRBJ1-1	.	CASVGGTEAFF	TGTGCCAGTGTGGGGGGCACTGAAGCTTTCTTT
TRBD2	TRBV14	TRBJ2-1	.	CASSRRGRDEQFF	TGTGCCAGCAGCCGCCGAGGGAGGGATGAGCAGTTCTTC
.	TRBV4-2	TRBJ1-1	.	CASSQATVMNTEAFF	TGTGCCAGCAGCCAAGCTACAGTTATGAACACTGAAGCTTTCTTT
.	TRBV7-2	TRBJ1-6	.	CASSLVAGGSPLHF	TGTGCCAGCAGCTTAGTAGCAGGAGGATCACCCCTCCACTTT
TRBD1	TRBV10-3	TRBJ1-4	.	CATNSGTGDEKLFF	TGTGCCACCAACTCCGGGACAGGGGACGAAAAACTGTTTTTT
.	TRBV6-5	TRBJ1-4	.	CASRAGNEKLFF	TGTGCCAGCAGGGCCGGGAATGAAAAACTGTTTTTT
TRBD1	TRBV5-5	TRBJ1-1	.	CASSARTGAGTEAFF	TGTGCCAGCAGCGCGAGGACAGGGGCAGGCACTGAAGCTTTCTTT
.	TRBV28	TRBJ1-5	.	CASRQASNQPQHF	TGTGCCAGCAGACAGGCTAGCAATCAGCCCCAGCATTTT
.	TRBV7-2	TRBJ1-1	.	CASTPRRDTEAFF	TGTGCCAGCACCCCCCGCCGGGACACTGAAGCTTTCTTT
TRBD1	TRBV30	TRBJ1-5	.	CAWSSDRGFQPQHF	TGTGCCTGGAGCTCGGACAGGGGTTTTCAGCCCCAGCATTTT
.	TRBV6-5	TRBJ2-3	.	CASSYSKLLPDTQYF	TGTGCCAGCAGTTACTCGAAACTGCTCCCGGATACGCAGTATTTT
.	TRBV5-4	TRBJ2-2	once	CASSLELGGPGELFF	TGTGCCAGCAGCTTGGAATTAGGAGGGCCCGGGGAGCTGTTTTTT